The 32 T cell receptor beta chains reported below all come from one sample, sequenced in a study of patients and donors after allogeneic stem cell transplantation. TCRdb processed the RT-PCR reads anew with MiXCR; each CDR3 protein has one entry. The top ten clones hold 35% to 45% of a sample with 15,000 to 25,000 distinct CDR3 sequences, 4.5% to 5% of them seen once. Sequenced input: blood, either unsorted or a sorted T cell fraction (not recorded which). The receptors stem from a human donor who was either an allogeneic HSCT recipient or a stem cell or donor lymphocyte infusion donor (not recorded which). It is not recorded whose cells these are; they may come from a transplant donor.

This clonotype is medium-sized (0.01 to 0.1%) within its sample. The genes are TRBV27 and TRBJ2-7, with D unresolved. Germline CDR1 is MNHEY and CDR2 is SMNVEV (reference sequence). The CDR3 loop spans 14 amino acids. V gave up 1 base and J gave up 1 base, with 8 bases separating them. CDR3 in amino acids: CASSLYGNSYEQYF. As DNA, the CDR3 is TGTGCCAGCAGTTTATATGGCAATTCCTACGAGCAGTACTTC.

This clonotype was seen at least ten times. The J gene is TRBJ1-1, the V gene TRBV5-4; no reliable D call. Trimming took off 0 bases at V and 6 bases at J, with 3 bases between the two ends. The germline gives CDR1 SGHNT, CDR2 YYREEE (reference sequence). CDR3 length equals 11 residues. The CDR3 nucleotides read TGTGCCAGCAGCTTGGGGGCTGAAGCTTTCTTT. Its protein is CASSLGAEAFF.

At least ten counts were recorded for this clonotype. This sequence joins TRBV6-6 and TRBJ2-7, with D unresolved. V was shortened by 8 bases and J by 5 bases, with 16 bases between the two germline ends. The germline CDR1 and CDR2 sequences are MNHNY and SVGAGI (reference sequence). The CDR3 consists of 13 residues. The CDR3 sequence: CASFGPNADEQYF. Written as DNA, the CDR3 is TGTGCCAGCTTCGGCCCTAACGCCGACGAGCAGTACTTC.

The sample holds many counts of this clonotype. This chain connects TRBV4-2 to TRBJ2-7, with D hard to call. CDR1 and CDR2 from the germline V gene are LGHNA and YNFKEQ. Trimming took off 0 bases at V and 1 base at J, with 13 bases between the two ends. The CDR3 contains 16 residues. The CDR3 sequence is CASSQDYTRDSYEQYF. The CDR3 DNA reads as TGTGCCAGCAGCCAAGATTATACAAGGGATTCCTACGAGCAGTACTTC.

This clonotype has only a few counts. This rearrangement joins TRBV9 to TRBJ2-1, with D perhaps matching TRBD1 (7 bases). The CDR3 runs to 14 residues. The V end lost 0 bases, the J end lost 11 bases, and 15 bases lay between the germline ends. Germline values: CDR1 SGDLS, CDR2 YYNGEE. Written as DNA, the CDR3 is TGTGCCAGCAGCGTAGCCACCAGGGGGGATAAGCAGTTCTTC. Translating it yields CASSVATRGDKQFF.

This rearrangement joins TRBV5-8 to TRBJ1-2; D remains ambiguous. Germline CDR1 SGHTS, CDR2 YDEGEE. The CDR3 is 14 amino acids. V lost 8 bases and J 3 bases, leaving 17 bases between the germline ends. Written as DNA, the CDR3 is TGTGCCAGTCGGCGGGGAACCGGGGACTATGGCTACACCTTC. Its protein product is CASRRGTGDYGYTF.

This clonotype was counted ten times or more. This chain links TRBV12-3 or TRBV12-4 with TRBJ1-2, with D unresolved. The CDR3 is 13 amino acids. V dropped 5 bases and J dropped 6 bases, with 13 bases sitting between them. In DNA form, the CDR3 reads TGTGCCAGCAGTCCCGACTCGGGAAATGGCTACACCTTC. This gives the protein CASSPDSGNGYTF.

This clonotype was counted at least ten times. The V call is TRBV20-1, the J call TRBJ2-3; D perhaps matches TRBD2 (7 bases). The CDR3 covers 15 residues. Germline V gives CDR1 DFQATT, CDR2 SNEGSKA (reference sequence). Trimming stripped 4 bases from V and 2 bases from J, with 16 bases between. CDR3 sequence (DNA): TGCAGTGCTAAAGGGGGGGGCATGAACACAGATACGCAGTATTTT. Its translation: CSAKGGGMNTDTQYF.

This clonotype was observed many times. This CDR3 reads CAISREDTGELFF. The CDR3, as DNA: TGTGCCATCAGCAGGGAGGACACCGGGGAGCTGTTTTTT. V usage is TRBV10-3 and J usage is TRBJ2-2; the D gene is possibly TRBD2 (6 bases). The germline gives CDR1 ENHRY, CDR2 SYGVKD. This CDR3 comprises 13 residues. The V and J ends lost 6 bases and 3 bases respectively, with 8 bases between them.

This clonotype was counted ten times or more. This chain's CDR3 is CASRSEPSEQFF. The CDR3 region has the DNA TGTGCCAGCAGATCCGAACCTAGTGAGCAGTTCTTC. The gene calls are TRBV11-1 and TRBJ2-1; D gene unclear. Germline loops: CDR1 SGHAT, CDR2 FQDESV (reference sequence). The CDR3 runs 12 residues. The germline V and J ends were trimmed by 6 bases and 9 bases, with 12 bases remaining between them. The whole variable domain, remainder taken from reference TRBV11-1 and TRBJ2-1, is EAEVAQSPRYKITEKSQAVAFWCDPISGHATLYWYRQILGQGPELLVQFQDESVVDDSQLPKDRFSAERLKGVDSTLKIQPAELGDSAMYLCASRSEPSEQFFGPGTRLTVL.

At least ten counts were recorded for this clonotype. The J gene is TRBJ2-2, the V gene TRBV15; 10 bases match TRBD1. Looked up from germline, CDR1 is LNHNV and CDR2 is YYDKDF (reference sequence). V trimming: 5 bases; J trimming: 3 bases; junction bases outside the gene matches: 6. This CDR3 has 16 residues. The CDR3 spells CATSHRDRGDTGELFF. The CDR3 DNA reads as TGTGCCACCAGCCACCGGGACAGGGGAGACACCGGGGAGCTGTTTTTT.

This clonotype was seen ten or more times. V gene TRBV20-1 combines with J gene TRBJ2-2, with 12 bases aligning to TRBD2. The CDR3 is 16 amino acids. V shed 5 bases, J shed 1 base, and the junction held 5 bases outside the gene matches. CDR1 is DFQATT and CDR2 is SNEGSKA in the germline V gene (reference sequence). As DNA, the CDR3 is TGCAGTGCTGGACTAGCGGGACGAGTGAACACCGGGGAGCTGTTTTTT. This gives the protein CSAGLAGRVNTGELFF.

The chain couples TRBV5-1 to TRBJ1-6, with 8 bases that match TRBD1. Germline loops: CDR1 SGHRS, CDR2 YFSETQ. The junction had 8 bases not matched to a gene; V was cut back by 7 bases and J by 8 bases. The CDR3 covers 14 residues. The CDR3 bases are TGCGCCAGCTCCTCAGGGGGCCGTGATTCACCCCTCCACTTT. This gives the protein CASSSGGRDSPLHF.

The table lists this clonotype with many counts. The CDR3 is CASSVGVWETQYF. The DNA of the CDR3 is TGTGCCAGCAGCGTTGGGGTTTGGGAGACCCAGTACTTC. The chain combines TRBV9 with TRBJ2-5, with no clear D. V shed 2 bases and J shed 5 bases, with 10 bases lying between them. The length of the CDR3 is 13 residues. Germline CDR1 and CDR2: SGDLS and YYNGEE.

This clonotype was observed a few times. This rearrangement joins TRBV19 to TRBJ1-5; weak D call: TRBD1 (5 bases). CDR3 length: 15 amino acids. CDR1 and CDR2 from the germline V gene are LNHDA and SQIVND (reference sequence). The germline V and J ends were trimmed by 8 bases and 3 bases, with 17 bases remaining between them. The CDR3 DNA follows: TGTGCCAGTTCGCCCCCGGGACGGGTCAATCAGCCCCAGCATTTT. Amino acid sequence: CASSPPGRVNQPQHF.

This clonotype was seen many times. This chain joins TRBV7-9 and TRBJ1-5; tentative D call: TRBD1 (5 bases). The ends were cut back, 5 bases at V and 2 bases at J, with 13 bases in the middle. This CDR3 comprises 15 residues. Germline assignment: CDR1 SEHNR and CDR2 FQNEAQ (reference sequence). Here the CDR3 DNA reads TGTGCCAGCAGCCGTCAGGGTGTTGGCAATCAGCCCCAGCATTTT. It is translated as CASSRQGVGNQPQHF.

The sample holds many counts of this clonotype. This chain's CDR3 is CSADGEANEKLFF. The CDR3 DNA sequence: TGCAGTGCCGACGGCGAGGCTAATGAAAAACTGTTTTTT. This chain links TRBV20-1 with TRBJ1-4; D remains ambiguous. The CDR3 spans 13 residues. Germline V gene lookup returns CDR1 DFQATT and CDR2 SNEGSKA (reference sequence). Deletions cut 6 bases from V and 3 bases from J, with 11 bases between.

The sample holds many counts of this clonotype. This chain links TRBV2 with TRBJ2-1; 10 bases fit TRBD2. This CDR3 has 16 amino acids. CDR1 and CDR2 (germline): SNHLY, FYNNEI. V lost 8 bases, J lost 2 bases, and 9 bases stayed unmatched. The CDR3, as DNA: TGTGCCAGCGGCTTAAAAAGCGGGAGGGCCTACAATGAGCAGTTCTTC. This encodes CASGLKSGRAYNEQFF.

This clonotype was seen repeatedly, ten times or more. The rearrangement uses TRBV7-6 and TRBJ2-7, with unresolved D. The V gene's germline CDR1 is SGHVS and CDR2 FNYEAQ. This CDR3 has 12 amino acids. V was cut by 1 base and J by 0 bases, with 1 base left in between. CDR3 sequence (DNA): TGTGCCAGCAGCTTAGTCTCCTACGAGCAGTACTTC. Translation gives CASSLVSYEQYF.

This clonotype ranks as medium-sized (0.01 to 0.1%). V usage is TRBV7-9 and J usage is TRBJ2-1; D might be TRBD2 (6 bases). With 2 bases removed from V and 7 bases from J, the gap between germline ends came to 15 bases. Germline V gene lookup returns CDR1 SEHNR and CDR2 FQNEAQ (reference sequence). This CDR3 has 15 residues. The CDR3 sequence: CASSLRSLAGNEQFF. In DNA, the CDR3 is TGTGCCAGCAGCTTAAGAAGCCTCGCGGGGAATGAGCAGTTCTTC. Variable domain in full (rest from reference TRBV7-9 and TRBJ2-1): DTGVSQNPRHKITKRGQNVTFRCDPISEHNRLYWYRQTLGQGPEFLTYFQNEAQLEKSRLLSDRFSAERPKGSFSTLEIQRTEQGDSAMYLCASSLRSLAGNEQFFGPGTRLTVL.

This clonotype showed up many times. This chain uses TRBV28 with TRBJ1-1, with unresolved D. This CDR3 region has 12 residues. Trimming removed 10 bases at V and 1 base at J, with 10 bases between. Germline V gives CDR1 MDHEN, CDR2 SYDVKM. The CDR3 DNA reads as TGTGCCACGGAACAAGGGAACACTGAAGCTTTCTTT. Amino acids: CATEQGNTEAFF.

The V call is TRBV6-1, the J call TRBJ1-1; the D gene is possibly TRBD1 (6 bases). The CDR3 runs 15 residues. Trimming pared 4 bases from V and 6 bases from J, leaving 18 bases between. Looked up from germline, CDR1 is MNHNS and CDR2 is SASEGT. In DNA form, the CDR3 reads TGTGCCAGCAGTGGAGGGGTTGCGACAGGCCCTGAAGCTTTCTTT. Its translation is CASSGGVATGPEAFF.

This clonotype was seen at least ten times. J is TRBJ1-1 and V is TRBV18; D not certain. The V end was cut by 5 bases, the J end by 7 bases, with 14 bases between. The CDR3 has 13 residues. The germline V gene encodes CDR1 KGHSH and CDR2 LQKENI. This CDR3 reads CASSVGSPSEAFF. CDR3 DNA: TGTGCCAGCTCAGTCGGTTCGCCAAGTGAAGCTTTCTTT.

The table lists this clonotype with many counts. The chain carries TRBV6-5 and TRBJ1-2, with D hard to call. Trimming pared 2 bases from V and 0 bases from J, leaving 10 bases between. The CDR3 runs 15 residues. From germline, CDR1 is MNHEY and CDR2 SVGAGI. The CDR3 DNA reads as TGTGCCAGCAGTTACCGTCCCGGGTCTAACTATGGCTACACCTTC. Amino acids: CASSYRPGSNYGYTF.

The V gene is TRBV5-1, the J gene TRBJ2-5, with TRBD1 matching 8 bases. Germline trimming cut 4 bases from V and 5 bases from J; bases unmatched to any gene: 7. The germline V gene encodes CDR1 SGHRS and CDR2 YFSETQ. The CDR3 runs to 14 residues. CDR3 coding DNA: TGCGCCAGCAGCCCGGGACAGGCTGGGGAGACCCAGTACTTC. This encodes CASSPGQAGETQYF.

The rearrangement uses TRBV20-1 and TRBJ2-1; D is unclear. V was cut by 5 bases and J by 0 bases, with 20 bases left in between. From germline, CDR1 is DFQATT and CDR2 SNEGSKA (reference sequence). This CDR3 has 17 amino acids. CDR3 sequence (DNA): TGCAGTGCTGGCCTCACAGTCTGGGTCCGCTCCTACAATGAGCAGTTCTTC. This sequence encodes CSAGLTVWVRSYNEQFF.

This clonotype showed up many times. The chain combines TRBV28 with TRBJ1-6, with 7 bases lining up with TRBD1. V gave up 5 bases and J gave up 1 base; unmatched junction bases: 8. Germline V gene data show CDR1 as MDHEN and CDR2 as SYDVKM. The CDR3 is 17 amino acids. The CDR3 DNA reads TGTGCCAGCAGTCCCGCGAGGGGGCAATCCTATAATTCACCCCTCCACTTT. Its protein product is CASSPARGQSYNSPLHF.

This clonotype was seen repeatedly, ten times or more. The genes are TRBV4-2 and TRBJ2-3; D gene unclear. The CDR3 is 15 amino acids. The germline CDR1 and CDR2 sequences are LGHNA and YNFKEQ. V was clipped by 0 bases and J by 2 bases, with 9 bases between them. The CDR3 nucleotides read TGTGCCAGCAGCCAAGAAAGAGCCTTCACAGATACGCAGTATTTT. Its translation: CASSQERAFTDTQYF.

This clonotype was seen many times. V is TRBV20-1 and J is TRBJ2-7; 11 positions agree with TRBD2. Germline CDR1 and CDR2: DFQATT and SNEGSKA (reference sequence). V was clipped by 6 bases and J by 5 bases; unmatched bases: 12. The CDR3 is made up of 15 amino acids. Here the CDR3 DNA reads TGCAGTGCCTCGGGACTAGCGGATCCCCAGGACGAGCAGTACTTC. Translation gives CSASGLADPQDEQYF.

In its sample, this clonotype was seen many times. The V and J genes are TRBV7-2 and TRBJ2-5, with a possible D match to TRBD1 (5 bases). The CDR3 length is 11 residues. The ends were cut back, 5 bases at V and 9 bases at J, with 10 bases in the middle. Germline V lookup: CDR1 SGHTA, CDR2 FQGNSA. DNA for the CDR3: TGTGCCAGCAGCAGGGGAATGGCCCAGTACTTC. It yields the protein CASSRGMAQYF.

This clonotype was counted at least ten times. V usage is TRBV9 and J usage is TRBJ2-3; no clear D gene. CDR1 SGDLS and CDR2 YYNGEE come from the germline V gene. Trimming stripped 4 bases from V and 2 bases from J, with 14 bases between. There are 15 residues in the CDR3. The CDR3 protein is CASSPRWSATDTQYF. Written as DNA, the CDR3 is TGTGCCAGCAGCCCCCGTTGGTCGGCCACAGATACGCAGTATTTT.

This clonotype was detected many times. V is TRBV20-1 and J is TRBJ2-5; D gene unclear. V lost 2 bases and J 0 bases, leaving 7 bases between the germline ends. This CDR3 has 13 residues. Germline loops: CDR1 DFQATT, CDR2 SNEGSKA (reference sequence). CDR3 DNA sequence: TGCAGTGCTAGACGAGCATACCAAGAGACCCAGTACTTC. Protein: CSARRAYQETQYF.